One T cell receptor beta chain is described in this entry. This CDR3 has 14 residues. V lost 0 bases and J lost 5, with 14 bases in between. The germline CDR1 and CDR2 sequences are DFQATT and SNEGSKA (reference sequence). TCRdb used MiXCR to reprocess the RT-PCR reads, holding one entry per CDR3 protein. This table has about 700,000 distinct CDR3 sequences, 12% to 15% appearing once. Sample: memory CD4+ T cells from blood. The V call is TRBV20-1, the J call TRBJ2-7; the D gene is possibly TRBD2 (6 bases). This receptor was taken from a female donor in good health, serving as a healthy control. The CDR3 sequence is CSARDSRAGNEQYF. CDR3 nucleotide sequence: TGCAGTGCTAGAGATTCGAGGGCGGGAAACGAGCAGTACTTC.